These T cell receptor beta chains were read from a single sample in a study of T cells in Graves' hyperthyroidism and ophthalmopathy. A single record per CDR3 protein comes from TCRdb applying MiXCR to the multiplex PCR reads. The table records around 450,000 distinct CDR3 sequences, 15% to 19% of them present only once. Input material: blood. These receptors were taken from a woman aged 18-29 years with Graves' hyperthyroidism. Both conserved end residues are part of each CDR3. Fields, in order: D gene, J gene, V gene, clone size, CDR3 DNA, CDR3 protein. D genes are given only for firm matches. Part of the rows lack a size; the others show once, few, many or a class for expanded clones.

d_call: -; j_call: TRBJ1-1; v_call: TRBV7-2; clone_size: -; cdr3_nt: TGTGCCAGCAGCTTAGCGAGAGGGGGACGGAGTTACACTGAAGCTTTCTTT; cdr3_aa: CASSLARGGRSYTEAFF
d_call: TRBD2; j_call: TRBJ2-3; v_call: TRBV5-4; clone_size: few; cdr3_nt: TGTGCCAGCAGCTTAACAACTAGCGGGACAGATACGCAGTATTTT; cdr3_aa: CASSLTTSGTDTQYF
d_call: TRBD1; j_call: TRBJ1-5; v_call: TRBV7-2; clone_size: many; cdr3_nt: TGTGCCAGCAGCTTAGTTGGGGCTGGACAGGGCGAGTATCAGCCCCAGCATTTT; cdr3_aa: CASSLVGAGQGEYQPQHF
d_call: -; j_call: TRBJ2-1; v_call: TRBV20-1; clone_size: many; cdr3_nt: TGCAGTGGGGTTTGGAGTTCCGAGCAGTTCTTC; cdr3_aa: CSGVWSSEQFF
d_call: TRBD1; j_call: TRBJ2-2; v_call: TRBV7-9; clone_size: few; cdr3_nt: TGTGCCAGCAGCTTAGCGCCAGATCGAGGTTGGACAGGGGAGGTCACCGGGGAGCTGTTTTTT; cdr3_aa: CASSLAPDRGWTGEVTGELFF
d_call: TRBD2; j_call: TRBJ2-7; v_call: TRBV19; clone_size: many; cdr3_nt: TGTGCCAGTACCCAGACCGGGACTAGCGGAGTCGGACGCTCCTACGAGCAGTACTTC; cdr3_aa: CASTQTGTSGVGRSYEQYF
d_call: TRBD2; j_call: TRBJ2-1; v_call: TRBV20-1; clone_size: many; cdr3_nt: TGCAGTGCTAGCGGGAGGGCGAAAGGGACCTACAATGAGCAGTTCTTC; cdr3_aa: CSASGRAKGTYNEQFF
d_call: -; j_call: TRBJ1-5; v_call: TRBV19; clone_size: few; cdr3_nt: TGTGCCAGTAGCCTGGGTTCAGGGAACCGGCATTTT; cdr3_aa: CASSLGSGNRHF
d_call: -; j_call: TRBJ1-5; v_call: TRBV18; clone_size: many; cdr3_nt: TGTGCCAGCTCACCGGGGGATCAGCCCCAGCATTTT; cdr3_aa: CASSPGDQPQHF
d_call: -; j_call: TRBJ1-6; v_call: TRBV12-3/TRBV12-4; clone_size: -; cdr3_nt: TGTGCCAGCAGTACCGAAAGGAATTCACCCCTCCACTTT; cdr3_aa: CASSTERNSPLHF
d_call: TRBD1; j_call: TRBJ1-1; v_call: TRBV18; clone_size: many; cdr3_nt: TGTGCCAGCTCACCGAGTACAGGGGTTACTGAAGCTTTCTTT; cdr3_aa: CASSPSTGVTEAFF
d_call: TRBD1; j_call: TRBJ1-1; v_call: TRBV4-1; clone_size: few; cdr3_nt: TGCGCCAGCAGCCAAGAAAGGGGGCCTGGTGAAGCTTTCTTT; cdr3_aa: CASSQERGPGEAFF
d_call: TRBD1; j_call: TRBJ2-7; v_call: TRBV20-1; clone_size: many; cdr3_nt: TGCAGTGCCAGGACAGGGAGGACCTACGAGCAGTACTTC; cdr3_aa: CSARTGRTYEQYF
d_call: -; j_call: TRBJ2-1; v_call: TRBV2; clone_size: many; cdr3_nt: TGTGCCAGCAGTGAAACGGCAGACAATGAGCAGTTCTTC; cdr3_aa: CASSETADNEQFF
d_call: -; j_call: TRBJ1-2; v_call: TRBV7-2; clone_size: -; cdr3_nt: TGTGCCAGCAGCTCGTTCGGGGCTAACTATGGCTACACCTTC; cdr3_aa: CASSSFGANYGYTF
d_call: -; j_call: TRBJ1-3; v_call: TRBV12-3/TRBV12-4; clone_size: -; cdr3_nt: TGTGCCAGCAGTTGGGGGGGGCCACTAGGATCTGGAAACACCATATATTTT; cdr3_aa: CASSWGGPLGSGNTIYF
d_call: -; j_call: TRBJ2-1; v_call: TRBV7-6; clone_size: many; cdr3_nt: TGTGCCAGCAGCTCCGAGGGGCAGGGGTATTACAATGAGCAGTTCTTC; cdr3_aa: CASSSEGQGYYNEQFF
d_call: TRBD1; j_call: TRBJ2-5; v_call: TRBV18; clone_size: few; cdr3_nt: TGTGCCAGCTCACCAACAACGGGACAGGGGGCATCAGAGACCCAGTACTTC; cdr3_aa: CASSPTTGQGASETQYF
d_call: TRBD2; j_call: TRBJ2-5; v_call: TRBV3-1; clone_size: many; cdr3_nt: TGTGCCAGCAGCCCCGGGACTAGCGGGAGTCAGACCCAGTACTTC; cdr3_aa: CASSPGTSGSQTQYF
d_call: -; j_call: TRBJ2-1; v_call: TRBV29-1; clone_size: many; cdr3_nt: TGCAGCGTTGGAGGGGGAGGTTCAGGGTACAATGAGCAGTTCTTC; cdr3_aa: CSVGGGGSGYNEQFF
d_call: -; j_call: TRBJ2-2; v_call: TRBV28; clone_size: -; cdr3_nt: TGTGCCAGCAGCCTGGAGGACACCGGGGAGCTGTTTTTT; cdr3_aa: CASSLEDTGELFF
d_call: TRBD1; j_call: TRBJ2-7; v_call: TRBV24-1; clone_size: -; cdr3_nt: TGTGCCACCAGTGATTATAGGGGGCTACGGCGAGTGAAAGAGCAGTACTTC; cdr3_aa: CATSDYRGLRRVKEQYF
d_call: -; j_call: TRBJ2-7; v_call: TRBV6-5; clone_size: -; cdr3_nt: TGTGCCAGCAGTTACTCACGGGGGGCCTCCTACGAGCAGTACTTC; cdr3_aa: CASSYSRGASYEQYF
d_call: TRBD2; j_call: TRBJ2-3; v_call: TRBV29-1; clone_size: -; cdr3_nt: TGCAGCGTTGAAGGAGGCGTACGGGGGGGGGGTGCAGATACGCAGTATTTT; cdr3_aa: CSVEGGVRGGGADTQYF
d_call: -; j_call: TRBJ2-2; v_call: TRBV2; clone_size: many; cdr3_nt: TGTGCCAGCAAGAGCACTTTGAGCACCGGGGAGCTGTTTTTT; cdr3_aa: CASKSTLSTGELFF
d_call: -; j_call: TRBJ1-6; v_call: TRBV27; clone_size: many; cdr3_nt: TGTGCCAGCAGCAAACAGGTTGGCTCACCCCTCCACTTT; cdr3_aa: CASSKQVGSPLHF
d_call: -; j_call: TRBJ2-3; v_call: TRBV9; clone_size: -; cdr3_nt: TGTGCCAGCAGCGTCAGGGTCCCCCCAGATACGCAGTATTTT; cdr3_aa: CASSVRVPPDTQYF
d_call: -; j_call: TRBJ2-7; v_call: TRBV7-2; clone_size: many; cdr3_nt: TGTGCCAGCAGCCACACAGAGACCTACGAGCAGTACTTC; cdr3_aa: CASSHTETYEQYF
d_call: -; j_call: TRBJ2-5; v_call: TRBV18; clone_size: many; cdr3_nt: TGTGCCAGCTCACATAGCGAAGAGACCCAGTACTTC; cdr3_aa: CASSHSEETQYF
d_call: -; j_call: TRBJ2-2; v_call: TRBV20-1; clone_size: -; cdr3_nt: TGCAGTGCTAGAGAGACAAGCCGAGTCACCGGGGAGCTGTTTTTT; cdr3_aa: CSARETSRVTGELFF
d_call: TRBD1; j_call: TRBJ1-1; v_call: TRBV14; clone_size: many; cdr3_nt: TGTGCCAGCAGTCTCCGGACAGGGTGGAACACTGAAGCTTTCTTT; cdr3_aa: CASSLRTGWNTEAFF
d_call: TRBD1; j_call: TRBJ1-1; v_call: TRBV7-9; clone_size: -; cdr3_nt: TGTGCCAGCAGCATGACCGGGACAGGGGGCTGGGGGGCTGAAGCTTTCTTT; cdr3_aa: CASSMTGTGGWGAEAFF
d_call: -; j_call: TRBJ1-2; v_call: TRBV7-8; clone_size: many; cdr3_nt: TGTGCCAGCAGCTCCCTAGAGAATGGCTACACCTTC; cdr3_aa: CASSSLENGYTF
d_call: -; j_call: TRBJ2-2; v_call: TRBV6-5; clone_size: -; cdr3_nt: TGTGCCAGCAGTTACACATTCTCCGGAACCGGGGAGCTGTTTTTT; cdr3_aa: CASSYTFSGTGELFF
d_call: -; j_call: TRBJ2-3; v_call: TRBV4-1; clone_size: few; cdr3_nt: TGCGCCAGCTCGCGCCAGCGCACAGATACGCAGTATTTT; cdr3_aa: CASSRQRTDTQYF
d_call: TRBD2; j_call: TRBJ2-3; v_call: TRBV2; clone_size: -; cdr3_nt: TGTGCCAGCAGTGAAGGGGACTACACAGATACGCAGTATTTT; cdr3_aa: CASSEGDYTDTQYF
d_call: TRBD1; j_call: TRBJ1-1; v_call: TRBV4-3; clone_size: few; cdr3_nt: TGCGCCAGCAGCCAGAGTGGACAGGGATCAGCTTTCTTT; cdr3_aa: CASSQSGQGSAFF
d_call: -; j_call: TRBJ2-1; v_call: TRBV2; clone_size: many; cdr3_nt: TGTGCCAGCATCCTCCGAGGACTCAACAATGAGCAGTTCTTC; cdr3_aa: CASILRGLNNEQFF
d_call: TRBD1; j_call: TRBJ1-6; v_call: TRBV7-9; clone_size: -; cdr3_nt: TGTGCCAGCAGCGTGGACAGGGGTAATTCACCCCTCCACTTT; cdr3_aa: CASSVDRGNSPLHF
d_call: -; j_call: TRBJ1-2; v_call: TRBV19; clone_size: -; cdr3_nt: TGTGCCAGTAGTACATCTCCCGCGGGGGCGGATGGCTACACCTTC; cdr3_aa: CASSTSPAGADGYTF
d_call: -; j_call: TRBJ1-2; v_call: TRBV6-1; clone_size: -; cdr3_nt: TGTGCCAGCAGTTCCAGGATAAACTATGGCTACACCTTC; cdr3_aa: CASSSRINYGYTF
d_call: -; j_call: TRBJ1-4; v_call: TRBV28; clone_size: -; cdr3_nt: TGTGCCAGCAGTTTGGACCCGCAGGGTAATGAAAAACTGTTTTTT; cdr3_aa: CASSLDPQGNEKLFF
d_call: -; j_call: TRBJ2-7; v_call: TRBV20-1; clone_size: few; cdr3_nt: TGCAGTGCTAGCGTTGGGGGGACTCCCTACGAGCAGTACTTC; cdr3_aa: CSASVGGTPYEQYF
d_call: -; j_call: TRBJ1-6; v_call: TRBV2; clone_size: many; cdr3_nt: TGTGCCAGCAGTTACAGGGTTTCACCCCTCCACTTT; cdr3_aa: CASSYRVSPLHF
d_call: -; j_call: TRBJ2-7; v_call: TRBV11-2; clone_size: many; cdr3_nt: TGTGCCCGGCGAGGTGCGGGATATACCTACGAGCAGTACTTC; cdr3_aa: CARRGAGYTYEQYF
d_call: TRBD1; j_call: TRBJ1-1; v_call: TRBV5-1; clone_size: many; cdr3_nt: TGCGCCAGCAGCTTAGGACAGGGGGGAAGGACTGAAGCTTTCTTT; cdr3_aa: CASSLGQGGRTEAFF
d_call: -; j_call: TRBJ1-2; v_call: TRBV13; clone_size: -; cdr3_nt: TGTGCCAGCAGCTTAGTTCTGGGAAGGGGGAACTACTATGGCTACACCTTC; cdr3_aa: CASSLVLGRGNYYGYTF
d_call: -; j_call: TRBJ1-2; v_call: TRBV7-9; clone_size: many; cdr3_nt: TGTGCCTCTCTCCGGGGTGACGGCGACTATGGCTACACCTTC; cdr3_aa: CASLRGDGDYGYTF